The T cell receptor beta chain under discussion was sequenced for a study of CD8 T cells in ankylosing spondylitis. Study findings and constraints: Researchers reportedly found disease-linked clones significantly enriched in matched ankylosing spondylitis synovial fluid. Seemingly distinctive of ankylosing spondylitis blood was a TCR beta motif formed by eight highly homologous variants.

Making the TCR beta libraries involved quantitative 5'-RACE with molecular barcodes. TCRdb independently ran MiXCR on the 5' RACE reads; one entry per CDR3 protein. This sample has a few hundred thousand distinct CDR3 sequences; roughly 12% occur once, and the top ten carry about 6.5%. The CDR3 length is 13 residues. In germline, CDR1 is MNHNS, CDR2 SASEGT. Trimming at V came to 4 bases and at J to 4 bases, leaving 3 bases not matched to a gene. Regarding this clonotype: What it binds is not known.

The receptor's source is a male donor with ankylosing spondylitis. The chain couples TRBV6-1 to TRBJ1-2, with 7 bases lining up with TRBD1. The sample was blood, either unsorted or a sorted T cell fraction (not recorded which). Here the CDR3 DNA reads TGTGCCAGCAGTGCGGGACAGATCTATGGCTACACCTTC. It specifies CASSAGQIYGYTF.